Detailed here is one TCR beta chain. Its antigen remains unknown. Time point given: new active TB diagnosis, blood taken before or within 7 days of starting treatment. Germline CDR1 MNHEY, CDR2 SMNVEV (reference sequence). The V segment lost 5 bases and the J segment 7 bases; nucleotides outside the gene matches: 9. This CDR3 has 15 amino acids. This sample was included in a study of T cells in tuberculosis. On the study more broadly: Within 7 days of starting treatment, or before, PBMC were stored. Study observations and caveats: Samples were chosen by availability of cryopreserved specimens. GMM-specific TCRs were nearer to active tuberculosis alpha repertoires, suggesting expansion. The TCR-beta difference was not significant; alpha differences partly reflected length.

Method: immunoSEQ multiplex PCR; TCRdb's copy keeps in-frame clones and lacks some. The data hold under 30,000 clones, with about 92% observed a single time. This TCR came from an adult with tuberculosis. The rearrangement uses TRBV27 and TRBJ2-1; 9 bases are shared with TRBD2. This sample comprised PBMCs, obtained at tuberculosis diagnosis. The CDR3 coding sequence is TGTGCCAGCAGTATCCTTGCGGGAGGGCCTAATGAGCAGTTCTTC. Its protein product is CASSILAGGPNEQFF.